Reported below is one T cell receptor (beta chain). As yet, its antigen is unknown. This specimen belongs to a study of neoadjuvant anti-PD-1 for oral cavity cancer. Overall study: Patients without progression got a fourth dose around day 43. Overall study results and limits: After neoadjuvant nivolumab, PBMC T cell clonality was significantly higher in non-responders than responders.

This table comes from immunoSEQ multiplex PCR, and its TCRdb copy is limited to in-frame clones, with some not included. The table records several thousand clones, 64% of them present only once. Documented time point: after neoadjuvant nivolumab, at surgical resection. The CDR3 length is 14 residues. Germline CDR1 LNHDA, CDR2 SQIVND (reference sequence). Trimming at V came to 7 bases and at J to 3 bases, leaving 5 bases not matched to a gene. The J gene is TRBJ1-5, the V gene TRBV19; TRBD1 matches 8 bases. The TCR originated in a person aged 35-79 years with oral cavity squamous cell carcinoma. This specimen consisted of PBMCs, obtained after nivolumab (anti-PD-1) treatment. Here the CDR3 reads CASTTGEFNQPQHF. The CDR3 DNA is TGTGCCAGTACGACAGGGGAGTTCAATCAGCCCCAGCATTTT.